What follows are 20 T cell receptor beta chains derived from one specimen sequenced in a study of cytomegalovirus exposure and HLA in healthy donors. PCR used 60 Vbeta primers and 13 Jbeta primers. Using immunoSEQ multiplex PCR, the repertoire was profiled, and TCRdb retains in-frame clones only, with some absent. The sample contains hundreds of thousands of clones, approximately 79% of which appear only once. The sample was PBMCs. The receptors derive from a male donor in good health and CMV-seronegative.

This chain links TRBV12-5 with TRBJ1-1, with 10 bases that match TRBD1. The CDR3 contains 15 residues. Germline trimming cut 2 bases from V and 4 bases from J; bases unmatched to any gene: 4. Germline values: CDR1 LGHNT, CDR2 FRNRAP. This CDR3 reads CASGLTRTGGTEAFF. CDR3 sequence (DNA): TGTGCTAGTGGTTTGACCCGGACAGGGGGCACTGAAGCTTTCTTT.

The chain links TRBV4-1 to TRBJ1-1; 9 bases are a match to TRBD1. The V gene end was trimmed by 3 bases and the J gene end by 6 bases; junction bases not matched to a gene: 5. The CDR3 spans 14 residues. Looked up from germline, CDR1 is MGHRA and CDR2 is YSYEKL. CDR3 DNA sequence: TGCGCCAGCAGCCAGTTACAGGGGGCTGCTGAAGCTTTCTTT. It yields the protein CASSQLQGAAEAFF.

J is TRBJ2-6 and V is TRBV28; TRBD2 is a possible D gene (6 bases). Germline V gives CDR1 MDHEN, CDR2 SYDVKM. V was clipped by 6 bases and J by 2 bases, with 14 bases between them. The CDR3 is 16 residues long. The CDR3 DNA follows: TGTGCCAGCAGGGGGGGATTCTCCGCTGGGGCCAACGTCCTGACTTTC. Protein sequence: CASRGGFSAGANVLTF.

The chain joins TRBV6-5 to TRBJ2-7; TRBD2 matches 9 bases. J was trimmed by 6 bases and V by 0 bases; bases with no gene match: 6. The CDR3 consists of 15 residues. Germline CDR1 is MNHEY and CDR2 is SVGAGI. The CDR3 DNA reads TGTGCCAGCAGTTACTCCCCGGGACTAGCTGGCGAGCAGTACTTC. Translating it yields CASSYSPGLAGEQYF.

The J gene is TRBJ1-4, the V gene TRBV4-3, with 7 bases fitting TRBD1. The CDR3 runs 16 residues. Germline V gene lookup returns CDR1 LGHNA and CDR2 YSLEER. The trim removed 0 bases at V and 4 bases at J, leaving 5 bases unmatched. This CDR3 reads CASSQDVGTVNEKLFF. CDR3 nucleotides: TGCGCCAGCAGCCAAGATGTGGGGACAGTTAATGAAAAACTGTTTTTT.

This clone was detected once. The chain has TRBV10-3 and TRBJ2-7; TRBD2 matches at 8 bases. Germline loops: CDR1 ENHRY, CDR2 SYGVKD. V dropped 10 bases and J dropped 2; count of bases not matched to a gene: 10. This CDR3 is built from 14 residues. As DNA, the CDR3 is TGTGCCACAGACACTAGCGGCCCGACCTACGAGCAGTACTTC. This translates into CATDTSGPTYEQYF.

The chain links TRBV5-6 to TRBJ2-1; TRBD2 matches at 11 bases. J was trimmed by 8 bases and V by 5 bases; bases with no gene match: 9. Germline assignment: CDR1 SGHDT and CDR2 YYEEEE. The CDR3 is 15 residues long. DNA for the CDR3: TGTGCCAGCAGTTTAGCGGGGGGGCCGAGGGATGAGCAGTTCTTC. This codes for CASSLAGGPRDEQFF.

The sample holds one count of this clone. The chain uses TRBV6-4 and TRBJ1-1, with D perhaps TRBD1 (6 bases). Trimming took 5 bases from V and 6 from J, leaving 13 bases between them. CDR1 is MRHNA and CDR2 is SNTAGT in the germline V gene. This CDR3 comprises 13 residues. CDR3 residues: CASSLSRGAEAFF. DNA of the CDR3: TGTGCCAGCAGTCTCAGCAGGGGTGCTGAAGCTTTCTTT.

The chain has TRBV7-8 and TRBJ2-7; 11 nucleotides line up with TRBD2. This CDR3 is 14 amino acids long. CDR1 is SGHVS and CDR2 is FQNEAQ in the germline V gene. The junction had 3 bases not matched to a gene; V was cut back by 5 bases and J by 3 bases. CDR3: CASSTGTSGYEQYF. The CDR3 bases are TGTGCCAGCAGCACCGGGACTAGCGGCTACGAGCAGTACTTC. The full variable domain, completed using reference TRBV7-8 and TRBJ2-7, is GAGVSQSPRYKVAKRGQDVALRCDPISGHVSLFWYQQALGQGPEFLTYFQNEAQLDKSGLPSDRFFAERPEGSVSTLKIQRTQQEDSAVYLCASSTGTSGYEQYFGPGTRLTVT.

In nucleotides, the CDR3 is TGTGCCAGCAGCTTAGAAGGTGCGGGGGGGCGTGAGACCCAGTACTTC. This translates into CASSLEGAGGRETQYF. The chain combines TRBV13 with TRBJ2-5; 9 nucleotides match TRBD2. Germline CDR1 PRHDT, CDR2 FYEKMQ (reference sequence). Unmatched junction bases numbered 8, after V lost 1 base and J lost 5 bases. The CDR3 is made up of 16 amino acids.

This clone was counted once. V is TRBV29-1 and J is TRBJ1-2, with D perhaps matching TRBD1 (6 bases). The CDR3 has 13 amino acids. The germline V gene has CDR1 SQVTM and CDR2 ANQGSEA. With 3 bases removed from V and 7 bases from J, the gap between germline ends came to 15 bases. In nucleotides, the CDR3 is TGCAGCGTTGACCCGACAGGCCTGAGTGGCTACACCTTC. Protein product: CSVDPTGLSGYTF.

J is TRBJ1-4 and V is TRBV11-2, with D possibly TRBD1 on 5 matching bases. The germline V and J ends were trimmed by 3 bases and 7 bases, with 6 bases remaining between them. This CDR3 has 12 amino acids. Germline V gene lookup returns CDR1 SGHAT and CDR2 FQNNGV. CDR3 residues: CASSFGGEKLFF. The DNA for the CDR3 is TGTGCCAGCAGCTTCGGGGGTGAAAAACTGTTTTTT. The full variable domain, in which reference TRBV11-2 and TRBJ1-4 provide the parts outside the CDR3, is EAGVAQSPRYKIIEKRQSVAFWCNPISGHATLYWYQQILGQGPKLLIQFQNNGVVDDSQLPKDRFSAERLKGVDSTLKIQPAKLEDSAVYLCASSFGGEKLFFGSGTQLSVL.

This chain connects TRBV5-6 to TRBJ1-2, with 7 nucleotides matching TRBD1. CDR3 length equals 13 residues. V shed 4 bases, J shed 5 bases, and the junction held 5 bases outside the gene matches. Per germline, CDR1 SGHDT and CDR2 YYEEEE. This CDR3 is CASSDVQGYGYTF. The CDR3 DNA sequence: TGTGCCAGCAGCGACGTACAGGGGTATGGCTACACCTTC.

The CDR3 nucleotides are TGTGCCAGCAGCCTCAGCGAGGGGGCGCGCTACAATGAGCAGTTCTTC. The encoded protein is CASSLSEGARYNEQFF. The V and J genes are TRBV7-3 and TRBJ2-1; TRBD1 aligns across 7 bases. The CDR3 contains 16 residues. After removal of 5 bases from V and 3 bases from J, the junction contained 10 bases not matched to a gene. Per the germline V gene, CDR1 is SGHTA and CDR2 is FQGTGA. The whole variable domain, remainder taken from reference TRBV7-3 and TRBJ2-1, is GAGVSQTPSNKVTEKGKYVELRCDPISGHTALYWYRQSLGQGPEFLIYFQGTGAADDSGLPNDRFFAVRPEGSVSTLKIQRTERGDSAVYLCASSLSEGARYNEQFFGPGTRLTVL.

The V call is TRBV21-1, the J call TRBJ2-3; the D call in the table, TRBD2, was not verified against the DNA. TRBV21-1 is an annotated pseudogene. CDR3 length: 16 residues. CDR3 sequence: CASSKFEAGVGDTQYF. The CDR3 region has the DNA TGTGCCAGCAGCAAATTCGAAGCGGGAGTGGGCGATACGCAGTATTTT.

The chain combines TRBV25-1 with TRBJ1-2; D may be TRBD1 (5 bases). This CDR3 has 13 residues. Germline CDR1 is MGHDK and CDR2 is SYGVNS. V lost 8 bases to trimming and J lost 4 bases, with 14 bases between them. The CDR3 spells CASSPGGTYGYTF. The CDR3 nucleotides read TGTGCCAGCTCTCCGGGGGGGACCTATGGCTACACCTTC.

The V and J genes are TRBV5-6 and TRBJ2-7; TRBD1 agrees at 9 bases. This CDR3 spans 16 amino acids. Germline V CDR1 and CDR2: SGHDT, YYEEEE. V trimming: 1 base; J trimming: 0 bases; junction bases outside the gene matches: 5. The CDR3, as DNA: TGTGCCAGCAGCTTGTCAGGACAGGGGACCTCCTACGAGCAGTACTTC. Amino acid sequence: CASSLSGQGTSYEQYF. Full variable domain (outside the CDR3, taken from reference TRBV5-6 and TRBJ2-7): DAGVTQSPTHLIKTRGQQVTLRCSPKSGHDTVSWYQQALGQGPQFIFQYYEEEERQRGNFPDRFSGHQFPNYSSELNVNALLLGDSALYLCASSLSGQGTSYEQYFGPGTRLTVT.

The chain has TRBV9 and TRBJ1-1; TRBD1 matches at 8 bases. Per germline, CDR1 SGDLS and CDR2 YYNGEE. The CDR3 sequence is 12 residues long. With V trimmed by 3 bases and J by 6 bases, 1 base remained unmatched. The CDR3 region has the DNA TGTGCCAGCAGCGCACAGGGGGCTGAAGCTTTCTTT. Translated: CASSAQGAEAFF. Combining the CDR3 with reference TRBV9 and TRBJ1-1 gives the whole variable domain DSGVTQTPKHLITATGQRVTLRCSPRSGDLSVYWYQQSLDQGLQFLIQYYNGEERAKGNILERFSAQQFPDLHSELNLSSLELGDSALYFCASSAQGAEAFFGQGTRLTVV.

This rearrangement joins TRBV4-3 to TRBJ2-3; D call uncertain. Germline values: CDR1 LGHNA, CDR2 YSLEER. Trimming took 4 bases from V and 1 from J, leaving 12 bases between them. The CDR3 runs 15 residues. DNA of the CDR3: TGCGCCAGCAGCCGAACAATAGCTCGCACAGATACGCAGTATTTT. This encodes CASSRTIARTDTQYF.

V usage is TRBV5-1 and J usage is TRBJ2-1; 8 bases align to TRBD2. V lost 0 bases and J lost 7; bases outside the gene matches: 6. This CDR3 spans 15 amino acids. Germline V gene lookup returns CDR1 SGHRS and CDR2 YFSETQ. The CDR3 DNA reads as TGCGCCAGCAGCTTGGCCGGGGGGGTGGGAAATGAGCAGTTCTTC. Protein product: CASSLAGGVGNEQFF.